This TCR beta chain was retrieved from a study of T-cell memory formation after mild COVID-19. About the research overall: For the most part, TCR clusters were specific to one donor.

TCRdb reanalysed the 5' RACE reads using MiXCR and keeps one entry per CDR3 protein. Of roughly 80,000 distinct CDR3 sequences listed, approximately 15% were seen once; the top ten hold 30% to 35%. CDR1 KGHDR and CDR2 SFDVKD come from the germline V gene. The CDR3 length is 13 residues. Unmatched junction bases numbered 4, after V lost 10 bases and J lost 2 bases. This chain connects TRBV24-1 to TRBJ2-1; 7 nucleotides agree with TRBD2. The sample was PBMCs or a T cell subset sorted from them (not recorded which). The clonotype originates from an adult woman who had mild COVID-19 (a few samples of this study predate the infection). Cell type and time point are not known. Written as DNA, the CDR3 is TGTGCCACGGCGAGCGGGACCTACAATGAGCAGTTCTTC. Amino acids: CATASGTYNEQFF.